The present TCR beta chain was sequenced within a study of neoadjuvant nivolumab and ipilimumab in lung cancer. Overall study findings and caveats: A small number of samples were TCR sequenced. Blood richness before therapy tracked richness in tumors resected after neoadjuvant therapy. From pretherapy to surgery, tumor richness and clonality rose with dual therapy.

Sequencing used immunoSEQ multiplex PCR; TCRdb keeps in-frame clones, though not all of them. The data contain 10,000 or so clones, around 81% of them seen just once; the ten biggest clones take up roughly 3.7%. This clone was picked up one time. Its antigen is not known. Source: peripheral blood, taken before neoadjuvant nivolumab, alone or with ipilimumab. The source is an adult with non-small cell lung cancer.

CDR3 amino acids: CATTKIGETEAFF. CDR3 in DNA: TGTGCCACCACAAAAATTGGCGAGACTGAAGCTTTCTTT. The chain uses TRBV27 and TRBJ1-1, with D uncertain. This CDR3 is built from 13 residues. Germline V gene data show CDR1 as MNHEY and CDR2 as SMNVEV (reference sequence). The germline V and J ends were trimmed by 10 bases and 5 bases, with 17 bases remaining between them.